This is a list of T cell receptor beta chains from one sample in a study of blood T cell repertoires in COVID-19. Sequencing was performed with immunoSEQ multiplex PCR; in TCRdb, only in-frame clones are kept and a portion is missing. This table holds tens of thousands of clones, about four fifths found once. The sample was peripheral blood. The source of these receptors is a man aged 65 to 85 with COVID-19, enrolled during active disease. Each CDR3 is given with its conserved first and last residue. The order of the fields is CDR3 length, V gene, clone size, D gene, J gene, CDR3 DNA, CDR3 protein. The D gene is left open where the match is weak. Clone size is not always given. Where it is, it says once, few, many or a class for expanded clones.

16	TRBV27	.	.	TRBJ1-6	TGTGCCAGCAGTTCCTACGACAGGAACTATAATTCACCCCTCCACTTT	CASSSYDRNYNSPLHF
16	TRBV11-3	.	.	TRBJ2-2	TGTGCCAGCAGTCATCTTTCCGGGTCGGACACCGGGGAGCTGTTTTTT	CASSHLSGSDTGELFF
17	TRBV23-1	few	TRBD2	TRBJ2-7	TGCGCCAGCAGGACCCAGGGTAGCGGGAGGGGAGTGTACGAGCAGTACTTC	CASRTQGSGRGVYEQYF
15	TRBV11-2	.	TRBD1	TRBJ1-3	TGTGCCAGCAGCCTCGGGACAGGGACTGGAAACACCATATATTTT	CASSLGTGTGNTIYF
14	TRBV9	.	TRBD1	TRBJ2-7	TGTGCCAGCAGCGTGGGGACAGGGGGCGGCGAGCAGTACTTC	CASSVGTGGGEQYF
16	TRBV5-1	.	.	TRBJ1-3	TGCGCCAACAGCTTGGGAAGCCCTTTCTCTGGAAACACCATATATTTT	CANSLGSPFSGNTIYF
13	TRBV7-6	.	.	TRBJ2-7	TGTGCCAGCGGGCTTACAGGGATTGGCGAGCAGTACTTC	CASGLTGIGEQYF
17	TRBV18	.	.	TRBJ1-3	TGTGCCAGCTCACCTGCATCAGGGACACTCTCTGGAAACACCATATATTTT	CASSPASGTLSGNTIYF
16	TRBV7-6	.	TRBD1	TRBJ2-1	TGTGCCAGCAGCTTAACGACAGGGGGTGGGCTATGGGAGCAGTTCTTC	CASSLTTGGGLWEQFF
12	TRBV11-3	once	.	TRBJ2-7	TGTGCCAGCAGCTTTGGCGGCTACGAGCAGTACTTC	CASSFGGYEQYF